This note documents a single T cell receptor (beta chain) sequence. The record originates from a study of blood T cell repertoires in COVID-19. The overall study: Sample material is recorded as cDNA or gDNA derived from T cells, B-cell-depleted T cells, or PBMCs.

The data were produced by immunoSEQ multiplex PCR, yet TCRdb's version contains in-frame clones alone and is incomplete. Among some 130,000 clones listed, around 78% were seen once. Trimming removed 5 bases at V and 5 bases at J, with 9 bases between. The CDR3 loop spans 12 amino acids. CDR1 and CDR2 from the germline V gene are MNHEY and SVGEGT. The TCR originated in a human donor in a cohort sampled during active COVID-19. The sequencing input was peripheral blood. The V call is TRBV6-2 or TRBV6-3, the J call TRBJ1-1; D is ambiguous. The CDR3 nucleotides are TGTGCCAGCAGTAAGCGGCGGACTGAAGCTTTCTTT. Translated: CASSKRRTEAFF.